Listed below are T cell receptor beta chains from one sample, sequenced in a study of blood T cell repertoires in COVID-19. TCRdb keeps only in-frame clones here, not all; method: immunoSEQ multiplex PCR. Of just over 650,000 clones listed, about 90% were seen once; the top ten hold around 0.3%. Material for sequencing was peripheral blood. The receptors derive from a woman younger than 30 with acute or convalescent COVID-19. The CDR3 runs from the conserved cysteine through the conserved F or W. D genes are given only for firm matches. Rows may omit the clone size; those that give it use once, few, many or a size class.

. | TRBJ1-2 | . | TRBV6-5 | 13 | TGTGCCAGCAGCACCCAGGGAAACTATGGCTACACCTTC | CASSTQGNYGYTF
. | TRBJ1-5 | . | TRBV20-1 | 15 | TGCAGTGCTAGTGAGGCAGGCCCCGGCAATCAGCCCCAGCATTTT | CSASEAGPGNQPQHF
TRBD1 | TRBJ2-1 | . | TRBV5-1 | 16 | TGCGCCAGCAGTTACACCTCCTCAGGGGGCTGGAATGAGCAGTTCTTC | CASSYTSSGGWNEQFF
. | TRBJ1-1 | few | TRBV25-1 | 12 | TGTGCCAGCAGGGCAGTAAACACTGAAGCTTTCTTT | CASRAVNTEAFF
TRBD1 | TRBJ1-2 | . | TRBV9 | 12 | TGTGCCACTCGGGACAGGGTAGGCGGCTACACCTTC | CATRDRVGGYTF
. | TRBJ1-2 | . | TRBV27 | 14 | TGTGCCAGCAGGCAGACAGTAGCTAACTATGGCTACACCTTC | CASRQTVANYGYTF
. | TRBJ2-3 | once | TRBV9 | 14 | TGTGCCAGCAGCGTGAGGGTTGGGGCAGATACGCAGTATTTT | CASSVRVGADTQYF
TRBD1 | TRBJ2-7 | . | TRBV30 | 13 | TGTGCCTGTGGACAGGAAAGCTCCTACGAGCAGTACTTC | CACGQESSYEQYF
TRBD2 | TRBJ2-2 | . | TRBV24-1 | 19 | TGTGCCACCAGTGATAAAGGGACTAGCGGGGTGGTGAACACCGGGGAGCTGTTTTTT | CATSDKGTSGVVNTGELFF
. | TRBJ2-7 | once | TRBV4-3 | 16 | TGCGCCAGCAGCCAAGATTTGGGAGGGGGCTCCTACGAGCAGTACTTC | CASSQDLGGGSYEQYF
. | TRBJ2-7 | . | TRBV4-3 | 14 | TGCGCCAGCAGCCAAGATCCACGGGTCTACGAGCAGTACTTC | CASSQDPRVYEQYF
. | TRBJ1-1 | once | TRBV9 | 12 | TGTGCCAGCAGCGGCCAGGGAACTGAAGCTTTCTTT | CASSGQGTEAFF
. | TRBJ1-2 | . | TRBV28 | 13 | TGTGCCAGCTCAGGACACGCCGGCTATGGCTACACCTTC | CASSGHAGYGYTF
TRBD1 | TRBJ1-1 | once | TRBV6-5 | 15 | TGTGCCAGCACCCCGAAATACAGGGGGTGGAATGAAGCTTTCTTT | CASTPKYRGWNEAFF
TRBD2 | TRBJ2-5 | . | TRBV2 | 13 | TGTGCCAGCACCTCTAGCGGGGTAGAGACCCAGTACTTC | CASTSSGVETQYF
TRBD1 | TRBJ1-3 | few | TRBV11-2 | 15 | TGTGCCAGCAGCTCCGACAGGGTCAGTGGAAACACCATATATTTT | CASSSDRVSGNTIYF
. | TRBJ1-1 | . | TRBV19 | 12 | TGTGCCAGTAGTATACGGGGGGCTGAAGCTTTCTTT | CASSIRGAEAFF
. | TRBJ2-7 | . | TRBV5-5 | 13 | TGTGCCAGCAGTTCCCGATGGCCATACGAGCAGTACTTC | CASSSRWPYEQYF
. | TRBJ1-2 | . | TRBV5-1 | 15 | TGCGCCAGCAGCTTGACAGGGAACCTAAACTATGGCTACACCTTC | CASSLTGNLNYGYTF
TRBD1 | TRBJ1-2 | . | TRBV15 | 14 | TGTGCCACCTCCTTGGGGACAGCTCCATATGGCTACACCTTC | CATSLGTAPYGYTF
. | TRBJ1-4 | . | TRBV19 | 14 | TGTGCCAGTAGCAAGGACAGTTTTTGGGAAAAACTGTTTTTT | CASSKDSFWEKLFF
TRBD1 | TRBJ1-3 | . | TRBV29-1 | 14 | TGCAGCGTAGGGGACAGCAACTCTGGAAACACCATATATTTT | CSVGDSNSGNTIYF
. | TRBJ1-1 | . | TRBV11-2 | 13 | TGTGCCAGCAGCTTTTCTTTCAACACTGAAGCTTTCTTT | CASSFSFNTEAFF
TRBD1 | TRBJ2-1 | . | TRBV19 | 14 | TGTGCCACAACAGGGGCCCTCGGGTGGAGTGAGCAGTTCTTC | CATTGALGWSEQFF
. | TRBJ2-7 | . | TRBV2 | 13 | TGTGCCAGCCGGGGCAGGGGGGCCTACGAGCAGTACTTC | CASRGRGAYEQYF
TRBD1 | TRBJ2-1 | . | TRBV5-4 | 16 | TGTGCCAGCAGCTTGGGTGGACAGGGAGGTCTGGATGAGCAGTTCTTC | CASSLGGQGGLDEQFF
TRBD1 | TRBJ2-7 | . | TRBV11-2 | 15 | TGTGCCAGCAGCCCCCCCGGGACAGGCTCCTACGAGCAGTACTTC | CASSPPGTGSYEQYF
TRBD1 | TRBJ2-7 | . | TRBV7-9 | 15 | TGTGCCAGCAGCTCCCGGGACAGGGGGCAGGTCGAGCAGTACTTC | CASSSRDRGQVEQYF
TRBD2 | TRBJ2-1 | . | TRBV10-2 | 14 | TGCGCCAGCATGGGGACTAGCGGCGAAAATGAGCAGTTCTTC | CASMGTSGENEQFF
. | TRBJ2-1 | . | TRBV21-1 | 15 | TGTGCCAGCAGCAAAGCGGCGGACAGTTTCAATGAGCAGTTCTTC | CASSKAADSFNEQFF
. | TRBJ1-2 | . | TRBV10-3 | 14 | TGTGCCATCAGTGAGTCGTCACGGAGCTATGGCTACACCTTC | CAISESSRSYGYTF
. | TRBJ2-7 | . | TRBV21-1 | 15 | TGTGCCAGCAGCGGGACAGCGAATTCCTCCTACGAGCAGTACTTC | CASSGTANSSYEQYF
TRBD1 | TRBJ1-1 | . | TRBV4-1 | 14 | TGCGCCAGCAGCCAAGGACAGGGGTTGACTGAAGCTTTCTTT | CASSQGQGLTEAFF
. | TRBJ2-6 | few | TRBV6-4 | 17 | TGTGCCAGCAGTCCGCTGTTTACTAGCTCTGGGGCCAACGTCCTGACTTTC | CASSPLFTSSGANVLTF
. | TRBJ1-3 | . | TRBV2 | 17 | TGTGCCAGCAGTGAAGTGCATTACAGGGTCTCTGGAAACACCATATATTTT | CASSEVHYRVSGNTIYF
TRBD1 | TRBJ1-1 | . | TRBV12-5 | 16 | TGTGCTAGTGGTAAAGCCGGGACAGGGGAGGTCACTGAAGCTTTCTTT | CASGKAGTGEVTEAFF
TRBD1 | TRBJ2-1 | . | TRBV4-1 | 15 | TGCGCCAGCAGCCCCCAGGGGGCGCTCTACAATGAGCAGTTCTTC | CASSPQGALYNEQFF
TRBD2 | TRBJ2-3 | . | TRBV2 | 14 | TGTGCCAGCAGACTAGCGGGACTAACAGATACGCAGTATTTT | CASRLAGLTDTQYF
. | TRBJ1-2 | . | TRBV2 | 12 | TGTGCCAGTCGACAGGAGAACTATGGCTACACCTTC | CASRQENYGYTF
TRBD2 | TRBJ2-3 | . | TRBV5-1 | 14 | TGCGCCAGCAGCCCAACTAGCGGGGGGCATACGCAGTATTTT | CASSPTSGGHTQYF
. | TRBJ2-3 | once | TRBV5-8 | 15 | TGTGCCAGCAGCTTCGGCAGGGTTTCCACAGATACGCAGTATTTT | CASSFGRVSTDTQYF
. | TRBJ1-2 | . | TRBV11-2 | 14 | TGTGCCAGCAGCACCCCGACAGGCAACTATGGCTACACCTTC | CASSTPTGNYGYTF
. | TRBJ1-2 | . | TRBV7-2 | 18 | TGTGCCAGCAGCTTATATCGGGACGGCGTCTTAGCGGTTCGTGGCTACACCTTC | CASSLYRDGVLAVRGYTF
TRBD1 | TRBJ1-2 | . | TRBV4-2 | 16 | TGTGCCAGCAGCCGGGACAGGGGGCCTACTAACTATGGCTACACCTTC | CASSRDRGPTNYGYTF
. | TRBJ1-5 | . | TRBV7-2 | 15 | TGTGCCAGCAGCTTAGCGGGGCTTGGCAATCAGCCCCAGCATTTT | CASSLAGLGNQPQHF
TRBD1 | TRBJ1-4 | . | TRBV19 | 16 | TGTGCCAGTAGCACAATCTACAGGGGCCCCAATGAAAAACTGTTTTTT | CASSTIYRGPNEKLFF
. | TRBJ1-6 | . | TRBV28 | 13 | TGTGCCAGCAGTGACAGCAGGGGTTCACCCCTCCACTTT | CASSDSRGSPLHF
. | TRBJ1-1 | once | TRBV19 | 14 | TGTGCCAGTAGTATAGGCCCGAGGAACACTGAAGCTTTCTTT | CASSIGPRNTEAFF
. | TRBJ1-2 | . | TRBV24-1 | 11 | TGTGCCACCAGCCGGGGGGGTGGCTACACCTTC | CATSRGGGYTF
. | TRBJ2-6 | . | TRBV5-4 | 20 | TGTGCCAGCAGCTTACCCTTGGGGGGTTCTATGCTCTCTGGGGCCAACGTCCTGACTTTC | CASSLPLGGSMLSGANVLTF
. | TRBJ2-5 | once | TRBV5-4 | 13 | TGTGCCAGCAGCTCGCCGGGTCCTAAGACCCAGTACTTC | CASSSPGPKTQYF
TRBD1 | TRBJ1-2 | . | TRBV29-1 | 13 | TGCAGCGTTGAAGGGGGACAGGGTGGCGGCTACACCTTC | CSVEGGQGGGYTF
TRBD2 | TRBJ2-2 | . | TRBV4-2 | 17 | TGTGCCAGCAGCCAATGGGAGCGGGGGGATCGGGAAGGGGAGCTGTTTTTT | CASSQWERGDREGELFF
. | TRBJ1-1 | . | TRBV29-1 | 14 | TGCAGCGTTGCAACTGCTGCCTTGAACACTGAAGCTTTCTTT | CSVATAALNTEAFF
. | TRBJ1-2 | . | TRBV30 | 13 | TGTGCCTGGAGTAACCTGAGACAGTGGGGCTACACCTTC | CAWSNLRQWGYTF